Presented here are 21 T cell receptor beta chains from one specimen sequenced in a study of control samples from healthy donors and cancer patients. Profiled with immunoSEQ multiplex PCR; TCRdb holds only in-frame clones, not every one. This table holds 90,000 or so clones, roughly 90% found once. The sequencing sample was made of blood. The source of these receptors is an older woman in good health.

This chain links TRBV6-6 with TRBJ1-1; the D is unclear. Germline CDR1 reads MNHNY; CDR2 reads SVGAGI (reference sequence). Trimming stripped 4 bases from V and 4 bases from J, with 10 bases between. There are 13 residues in the CDR3. CDR3 residues: CASSSSTGTEAFF. The CDR3 nucleotides read TGTGCCAGCAGTTCTTCCACGGGCACTGAAGCTTTCTTT.

This clone was detected a few times. V usage is TRBV19 and J usage is TRBJ1-5; a possible D gene is TRBD1 (6 bases). This CDR3 has 14 amino acids. Germline CDR1 reads LNHDA; CDR2 reads SQIVND (reference sequence). The germline V and J ends were trimmed by 4 bases and 6 bases, with 13 bases remaining between them. CDR3 sequence reads: CASSTNRDFQPQHF. As DNA, the CDR3 is TGTGCCAGTAGTACCAACAGGGATTTTCAGCCCCAGCATTTT.

This sequence joins TRBV3-1 (or the pseudogene TRBV3-2) and TRBJ1-5; D uncertain. The V gene's germline CDR1 is LGHDT and CDR2 YNNKEL (reference sequence). The CDR3 contains 21 residues. V was clipped by 1 base and J by 0 bases, with 25 bases between them. The CDR3 DNA reads as TGTGCCAGCAGCCAAGGCTATCTTGCATCAGCAACCTCAAATAGCAATCAGCCCCAGCATTTT. Its translation: CASSQGYLASATSNSNQPQHF.

The chain combines TRBV7-3 with TRBJ1-1; D may be TRBD1 (5 bases). CDR3 length: 14 amino acids. Trimming removed 5 bases from V and 2 bases from J, with 12 bases in between. The germline CDR1 and CDR2 sequences are SGHTA and FQGTGA. CDR3 in amino acids: CASSLGGINTEAFF. The DNA for the CDR3 is TGTGCCAGCAGCCTCGGGGGGATTAACACTGAAGCTTTCTTT.

This chain links TRBV12-5 with TRBJ2-5; D tentatively reads TRBD1 or TRBD2 (5 bases each). Germline V gene lookup returns CDR1 LGHNT and CDR2 FRNRAP. V gave up 0 bases and J gave up 5 bases, with 13 bases separating them. The CDR3 is 15 residues long. CDR3 DNA sequence: TGTGCTAGTGGTTTGGTAAGAGGGGCGGCGGAGACCCAGTACTTC. This codes for CASGLVRGAAETQYF.

The chain uses TRBV6-2 or TRBV6-3 and TRBJ2-3, with 10 bases matching TRBD2. V lost 5 bases, J lost 2 bases, and 7 bases stayed unmatched. The CDR3 has 16 amino acids. Germline V gives CDR1 MNHEY, CDR2 SVGEGT. CDR3 nucleotides: TGTGCCAGCAGTGAGCGGGAGGGGGGGATCACAGATACGCAGTATTTT. It translates to CASSEREGGITDTQYF.

This clone was counted once. The rearrangement uses TRBV5-4 and TRBJ1-1, with D possibly being TRBD1 (6 bases). Between the trimmed V and J ends, which lost 1 base and 0 bases, there was a span of 16 bases. The CDR3 covers 17 residues. Germline-derived CDR1 and CDR2 are SGHNT and YYREEE (reference sequence). The CDR3 DNA reads TGTGCCAGCAGCTTGCCAGGTGTCCCAGGGGTGAACACTGAAGCTTTCTTT. It yields the protein CASSLPGVPGVNTEAFF.

In its sample, this clone was seen a few times. The rearrangement uses TRBV27 and TRBJ2-3; D is unclear. From germline, CDR1 is MNHEY and CDR2 SMNVEV (reference sequence). The CDR3 totals 15 residues. Trimming shortened V by 5 bases and J by 4 bases, and 16 bases separated the two germline ends. The CDR3 DNA is TGTGCCAGCAGTCCCGTTGGCAGGACCGCAGATACGCAGTATTTT. This translates into CASSPVGRTADTQYF.

The V and J genes are TRBV5-5 and TRBJ1-2; TRBD1 matches at 8 bases. With 6 bases clipped from V and 0 bases from J, the junction kept 4 bases outside the gene matches. Looked up from germline, CDR1 is SGHKS and CDR2 is YYEKEE (reference sequence). This CDR3 contains 14 residues. CDR3 nucleotides: TGTGCCAGCACCCAGGACAGGGCTAACTATGGCTACACCTTC. Amino acids: CASTQDRANYGYTF.

V and J are TRBV21-1 and TRBJ1-5; the DNA was not compared with TRBD1, the D call given in the table. TRBV21-1 is shown as a pseudogene. CDR3 length: 16 amino acids. CDR3 region: CASSPNYRGQTQPQHF. For the CDR3, the DNA is TGTGCCAGCAGCCCTAATTACAGGGGGCAGACTCAGCCCCAGCATTTT.

This sequence joins TRBV6-5 and TRBJ1-4; D uncertain. The V end was cut by 2 bases, the J end by 7 bases, with 14 bases between. Looked up from germline, CDR1 is MNHEY and CDR2 is SVGAGI. This CDR3 has 15 residues. The CDR3 DNA follows: TGTGCCAGCAGTTACACCCGTCCCCGAGGTGAAAAACTGTTTTTT. Protein product: CASSYTRPRGEKLFF.

V usage is TRBV10-1 and J usage is TRBJ2-7, with D perhaps matching TRBD1 (5 bases). The CDR3 spans 12 residues. Germline V lookup: CDR1 WNHNN, CDR2 SYGVQD (reference sequence). V gave up 3 bases and J gave up 6 bases, with 9 bases separating them. In DNA, the CDR3 is TGCGCCAGCAGTGATGGGGCCCTCGAGCAGTACTTC. Its protein is CASSDGALEQYF.

The V call is TRBV21-1, the J call TRBJ2-7; TRBD2 is the table's D call and was not checked against the DNA. TRBV21-1 has pseudogene status. This CDR3 contains 15 residues. CDR3 in DNA: TGTGCCAGCTGCCACACTAGCGGGGGGGCGGGTGAGCAGTACTTC. This gives the protein CASCHTSGGAGEQYF.

The chain joins TRBV3-1 (or the pseudogene TRBV3-2) to TRBJ1-2; the D gene is possibly TRBD1 (5 bases). The CDR3 runs 14 residues. Trimming removed 7 bases from V and 2 bases from J, with 14 bases in between. Per germline, CDR1 LGHDT and CDR2 YNNKEL (reference sequence). CDR3 sequence (DNA): TGTGCCAGCAAGGAAGGCGGGGCGAACTATGGCTACACCTTC. Translating it yields CASKEGGANYGYTF.

The chain is built from TRBV6-1 and TRBJ1-1; tentatively, D is TRBD1 (5 bases). This CDR3 contains 17 residues. Germline V gives CDR1 MNHNS, CDR2 SASEGT. V dropped 1 base and J dropped 3 bases, with 18 bases sitting between them. CDR3 amino acids: CASSEDRRQRGDTEAFF. The CDR3, as DNA: TGTGCCAGCAGTGAAGATAGGAGACAGAGAGGAGACACTGAAGCTTTCTTT.

The chain is built from TRBV7-9 and TRBJ1-6; D is perhaps TRBD1 (6 bases). V shed 10 bases and J shed 10 bases, with 23 bases lying between them. CDR3 length: 15 residues. Per the germline V gene, CDR1 is SEHNR and CDR2 is FQNEAQ (reference sequence). CDR3 protein: CAIETGATGVSPLHF. CDR3 coding DNA: TGTGCCATCGAGACGGGGGCTACGGGGGTATCACCCCTCCACTTT.

The V and J genes are TRBV29-1 and TRBJ2-7; 9 bases match TRBD2. Germline lookup yields CDR1 SQVTM and CDR2 ANQGSEA. The CDR3 consists of 14 residues. V lost 4 bases and J lost 4; bases outside the gene matches: 8. As DNA, the CDR3 is TGCAGCGTTGCTCCGGCTAGCGGGACGTACGAGCAGTACTTC. Protein: CSVAPASGTYEQYF.

The rearrangement joins TRBV4-2 to TRBJ1-4; perhaps TRBD1 as D (5 bases). The ends were cut back, 4 bases at V and 5 bases at J, with 8 bases in the middle. This CDR3 comprises 13 residues. Germline CDR1 and CDR2: LGHNA and YNFKEQ. The CDR3 loop is CASSRQTNEKLFF. CDR3 coding DNA: TGTGCCAGCAGCCGACAGACGAATGAAAAACTGTTTTTT.

The genes are TRBV2 and TRBJ1-2; D remains unclear. The CDR3 length is 13 residues. The germline V gene has CDR1 SNHLY and CDR2 FYNNEI. The V end was cut by 3 bases, the J end by 5 bases, with 10 bases between. The CDR3 region has the DNA TGTGCCAGCAGTGAGGGCAGAGAGTATGGCTACACCTTC. Protein: CASSEGREYGYTF. Full variable domain (outside the CDR3, taken from reference TRBV2 and TRBJ1-2): EPEVTQTPSHQVTQMGQEVILRCVPISNHLYFYWYRQILGQKVEFLVSFYNNEISEKSEIFDDQFSVERPDGSNFTLKIRSTKLEDSAMYFCASSEGREYGYTFGSGTRLTVV.

The chain uses TRBV10-3 and TRBJ1-1, with D tentatively TRBD1 (5 bases). CDR1 and CDR2 (germline): ENHRY, SYGVKD. The CDR3 has 12 amino acids. Trimming removed 4 bases at V and 4 bases at J, with 7 bases between. CDR3: CAISGGGTEAFF. The CDR3 bases are TGTGCCATCAGTGGGGGGGGCACTGAAGCTTTCTTT.

The chain recombines TRBV25-1 with TRBJ2-6; perhaps TRBD1 as D (5 bases). Trimming took off 3 bases at V and 4 bases at J, with 13 bases between the two ends. CDR3 length: 16 amino acids. Per the germline V gene, CDR1 is MGHDK and CDR2 is SYGVNS. The CDR3 loop reads CASSESGPLGANVLTF. CDR3 sequence (DNA): TGTGCCAGCAGTGAGTCAGGGCCATTAGGGGCCAACGTCCTGACTTTC.